Shown below are 13 T cell receptor beta chains from a single sample sequenced in a study of blood T cell repertoires in COVID-19. Method: immunoSEQ multiplex PCR; TCRdb's copy keeps in-frame clones and lacks some. Here the sample spans about 200,000 clones, around 90% being singletons. The source material was PBMCs or T cells enriched from blood (not recorded which). The receptors here all came from a young woman who had recovered from COVID-19.

This chain connects TRBV7-9 to TRBJ1-6; TRBD1 matches 7 bases. Germline CDR1 is SEHNR and CDR2 is FQNEAQ (reference sequence). The CDR3 contains 17 residues. J lost 0 bases, V lost 4 bases, and 6 bases had no gene match. The CDR3 sequence: CASSWSGGSSYNSPLHF. Here the CDR3 DNA reads TGTGCCAGCAGCTGGTCAGGGGGGAGCTCCTATAATTCACCCCTCCACTTT.

The chain joins TRBV6-2 or TRBV6-3 to TRBJ2-1; the match to TRBD1 covers 9 bases. Germline V CDR1 and CDR2: MNHEY, SVGEGT. V was pared by 5 bases and J by 5 bases, with 7 bases of the junction left unmatched. The CDR3 is 15 amino acids. This CDR3 is CASSIRTGVNNEQFF. CDR3 DNA sequence: TGTGCCAGCAGTATAAGGACAGGGGTTAACAATGAGCAGTTCTTC.

This rearrangement joins TRBV5-5 to TRBJ1-2; 9 bases are shared with TRBD1. V was clipped by 4 bases and J by 3 bases; unmatched bases: 7. The CDR3 runs 15 residues. Germline V gene data show CDR1 as SGHKS and CDR2 as YYEKEE (reference sequence). The CDR3 sequence: CASSLTGGPHYGYTF. Written as DNA, the CDR3 is TGTGCCAGCAGCCTAACAGGGGGCCCACACTATGGCTACACCTTC.

V is TRBV10-3 and J is TRBJ1-5; 9 bases are shared with TRBD1. V lost 11 bases, J lost 5 bases, and 13 bases stayed unmatched. This CDR3 spans 15 amino acids. Germline lookup yields CDR1 ENHRY and CDR2 SYGVKD. The CDR3 nucleotides read TGTGCCGTTCGTGTCCGGGACAGGGAGGATCAGCCCCAGCATTTT. It translates to CAVRVRDREDQPQHF.

The chain has TRBV30 and TRBJ1-5; perhaps TRBD1 as D (5 bases). The CDR3 has 14 residues. Trimming removed 6 bases from V and 0 bases from J, with 12 bases in between. Germline assignment: CDR1 GTSNPN and CDR2 SVGIG (reference sequence). CDR3 region: CACSPGLSNQPQHF. The CDR3 DNA reads TGTGCCTGCTCCCCGGGACTTAGCAATCAGCCCCAGCATTTT.

V and J are TRBV3-1 (or the pseudogene TRBV3-2) and TRBJ2-3; 8 bases map to TRBD2. Losses at the gene ends were 3 bases for V and 4 bases for J; bases not matched to a gene: 12. The germline V gene encodes CDR1 LGHDT and CDR2 YNNKEL (reference sequence). This CDR3 is 17 amino acids long. The CDR3 protein is CASSQGIAGGAPDTQYF. In DNA, the CDR3 is TGTGCCAGCAGCCAGGGGATTGCCGGGGGGGCGCCAGATACGCAGTATTTT.

V usage is TRBV5-1 and J usage is TRBJ2-2; maybe TRBD1 (6 bases). The CDR3 runs to 14 residues. Germline V gene lookup returns CDR1 SGHRS and CDR2 YFSETQ. With 1 base removed from V and 5 bases from J, the gap between germline ends came to 9 bases. CDR3: CASSLNRDTGELFF. The CDR3 nucleotides read TGCGCCAGCAGCTTGAACAGGGATACCGGGGAGCTGTTTTTT.

The V and J genes are TRBV6-5 and TRBJ1-2; a weak D match, TRBD1 (6 bases). The CDR3 contains 15 residues. In germline, CDR1 is MNHEY, CDR2 SVGAGI. V was cut by 4 bases and J by 4 bases, with 16 bases left in between. CDR3 DNA sequence: TGTGCCAGCAGTTCGGCCGGGACAAGCCTCTATGGCTACACCTTC. Amino acids: CASSSAGTSLYGYTF.

The J gene is TRBJ2-1, the V gene TRBV28, with 9 bases aligning to TRBD1. There are 16 residues in the CDR3. Germline V gene sequence: CDR1 MDHEN, CDR2 SYDVKM. V was clipped by 5 bases and J by 6 bases; unmatched bases: 11. CDR3 residues: CASSAPGQGVINEQFF. For the CDR3, the DNA is TGTGCCAGCAGTGCACCGGGACAGGGTGTTATCAATGAGCAGTTCTTC.

The chain combines TRBV2 with TRBJ1-6, with 8 bases matching TRBD1. The length of the CDR3 is 14 residues. The V gene end was trimmed by 8 bases and the J gene end by 7 bases; junction bases not matched to a gene: 7. Germline values: CDR1 SNHLY, CDR2 FYNNEI. CDR3 amino acids: CASVATGANSPLHF. CDR3 bases: TGTGCCAGCGTCGCGACAGGGGCGAATTCACCCCTCCACTTT.

V is TRBV3-1 (or the pseudogene TRBV3-2) and J is TRBJ1-1; unclear D gene. CDR3 length: 12 residues. Germline-derived CDR1 and CDR2 are LGHDT and YNNKEL (reference sequence). V gave up 4 bases and J gave up 7 bases, with 10 bases separating them. For the CDR3, the DNA is TGTGCCAGCAGCCTCACAGTGGGTGAAGCTTTCTTT. Translating it yields CASSLTVGEAFF.

The V call is TRBV3-1 (or the pseudogene TRBV3-2), the J call TRBJ1-1; D gene uncertain. The germline CDR1 and CDR2 sequences are LGHDT and YNNKEL (reference sequence). V was pared by 1 base and J by 3 bases, with 9 bases between. The CDR3 sequence is 14 residues long. DNA of the CDR3: TGTGCCAGCAGCCAAGGGAGGTTCGACACTGAAGCTTTCTTT. It encodes CASSQGRFDTEAFF.

The chain is built from TRBV24-1 and TRBJ1-5; 10 positions agree with TRBD1. The ends lost 7 bases at V and 4 bases at J; junction bases unmatched: 9. Germline lookup yields CDR1 KGHDR and CDR2 SFDVKD. The CDR3 totals 16 residues. This CDR3 reads CATREAGTGENQPQHF. CDR3 coding DNA: TGTGCCACCAGGGAAGCCGGGACAGGGGAGAATCAGCCCCAGCATTTT.